Presented here are 3 T cell receptor beta chains from one specimen sequenced in a study of T cells after yellow fever vaccination. TCRdb reanalysed the 5' RACE reads using MiXCR and keeps one entry per CDR3 protein. The sample contains just over 250,000 distinct CDR3 sequences, roughly 5% of which appear only once. This specimen was CD4+ T cells sorted from PBMCs, taken on the day of the yellow fever booster vaccination. The receptors were sampled from a man aged 18 to 30 who received the YFV17D yellow fever vaccine.

This clonotype was recorded at least ten times. The rearrangement joins TRBV7-2 to TRBJ1-6; TRBD1 matches 7 bases. The V segment lost 3 bases and the J segment 6 bases; nucleotides outside the gene matches: 5. The CDR3 sequence is 15 residues long. Germline V gene lookup returns CDR1 SGHTA and CDR2 FQGNSA. This CDR3 reads CASSFRGPVNSPLHF. Here the CDR3 DNA reads TGTGCCAGCAGCTTTAGGGGGCCGGTTAATTCACCCCTCCACTTT.

This clonotype was picked up a small number of times. The chain combines TRBV7-9 with TRBJ1-6, with 7 positions matching TRBD1. V was clipped by 5 bases and J by 9 bases; unmatched bases: 7. From germline, CDR1 is SEHNR and CDR2 FQNEAQ (reference sequence). CDR3 size: 14 residues. In nucleotides, the CDR3 is TGTGCCAGCAGCGCGGGGACAGATAGTTCACCCCTCCACTTT. Translated: CASSAGTDSSPLHF.

This sequence joins TRBV6-2 or TRBV6-3 and TRBJ2-7; a possible D gene is TRBD1 (6 bases). There are 12 residues in the CDR3. Germline assignment: CDR1 MNHEY and CDR2 SVGEGT. The V end was cut by 6 bases, the J end by 3 bases, with 9 bases between. The CDR3, as DNA: TGTGCCAGCAGAGGGACACACTACGAGCAGTACTTC. Protein product: CASRGTHYEQYF.